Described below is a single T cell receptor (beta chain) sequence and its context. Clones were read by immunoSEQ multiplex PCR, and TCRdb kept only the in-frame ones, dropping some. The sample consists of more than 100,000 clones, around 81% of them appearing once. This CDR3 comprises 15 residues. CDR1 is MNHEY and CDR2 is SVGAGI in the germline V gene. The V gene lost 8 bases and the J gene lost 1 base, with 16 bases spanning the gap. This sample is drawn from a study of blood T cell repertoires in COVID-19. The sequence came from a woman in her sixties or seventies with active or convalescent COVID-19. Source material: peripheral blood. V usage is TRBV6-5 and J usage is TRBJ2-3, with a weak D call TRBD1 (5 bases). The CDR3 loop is CASRQGTLRTDTQYF. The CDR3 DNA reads TGTGCCAGCCGGCAGGGCACTCTTCGCACAGATACGCAGTATTTT.